This TCR beta chain was retrieved from a study of cytomegalovirus exposure and HLA in healthy donors (dated by TCRdb to 2016 to 2017). Notes on the research overall: An earlier analysis of roughly 500 of the donors reported roughly 270 Gb of sequence data and 117 million unique TCR beta sequences from about 180 million T cells. Along with the roughly 670-subject first cohort, a separate validation cohort of over a hundred different subjects was used. Across some 400 genotyped donors of the cohort, an average of about 250,000 unique TCR beta nucleotide sequences per donor were sequenced, and approximately 19% of those sequences were non-productive. The T cell repertoires of several hundred subjects were profiled by immunosequencing and related to cytomegalovirus serostatus. Typing coverage varied by locus: roughly 620-640 donors for A, B, C, DRB1 and DQB1; 522 for DQA1; around 610 for DPA1; under 490 for DPB1. In the later analysis, no new phenotypic data were used to find candidate immune exposures; instead, reliance was placed on TCR beta sequences and their occurrence across donors. A later analysis re-examined previously published TCR beta repertoires from roughly 720 donors and added high-resolution HLA genotyping to investigate patterns of TCR occurrence. HLA typing covered class I and class II loci at four-digit resolution. Among the approximately 400 genotyped donors, 75% to 90% belonged to the genetic ancestry cluster associated with self-reported Caucasian donors. Because of strong linkage in the cohort, a handful of DR-DQ haplotypes were treated as single units for association and clustering. Every repertoire in the discovery cohort had been generated on one and the same sequencing platform. The aim of the study was to test whether cataloging public T cell receptors could identify signatures of past pathogen exposure. An early release that covered about 600 HLA-typed donors contained around 300 gigabases of sequencing data and some 87 million unique TCR sequences. High-throughput TCR immunosequencing, statistical association of individual TCRs with disease status, and machine learning were combined to predict cytomegalovirus infection status. An earlier analysis of 587 of the donors applied high-throughput TCR beta sequencing to assess whether each TCR beta V gene segment acted as functional or pseudogenic. Alongside the repertoire data, information on donor age, sex, ethnicity and CMV serostatus was compiled. Genome-wide SNP genotypes for about three fifths of the roughly 670 donors were used in a later genetic analysis, which treated that subset as a discovery cohort.

Receptors were amplified or captured by the immunoSEQ multiplex PCR assay. A mixture of 60 forward primers for TCR Vbeta segments and 13 reverse primers for TCR Jbeta segments was used in the multiplex PCR. The CDR3 region of rearranged TCR beta genes was amplified from genomic DNA with a multiplex PCR assay. The amplified TCR beta libraries were sequenced on the Illumina HiSeq System as 87-base-pair reads. Per the original workflow: A later analysis tallied around 87 million unique TCR beta chains across the approximately 670 repertoires, and around 10 million of those chains were shared by two or more donors. A nearest-neighbor algorithm error-corrected the raw reads and collapsed the reads into unique sequences, merging closely related sequences to remove PCR and sequencing errors. V, D and J gene segments were assigned by aligning CDR3 sequences to IMGT reference sequences. For a sequence to be retained, at least a six-nucleotide match to both a V gene segment and a J gene segment was required. A rearrangement counted as productive if the CDR3 had no stop codons and remained in frame with V and J, and every other rearrangement counted as non-productive. Following IMGT convention, CDR3 was defined as the stretch from the second conserved V-encoded cysteine up to the conserved J-encoded phenylalanine. The earlier analysis of some 540 of the donors excluded any sequence lacking an unambiguous match to a single V gene segment. An earlier analysis of just under 600 of the donors called V segments functional above 56.7% productive rearrangements and segregating when the between-donor standard deviation exceeded 5%. A statistical classification framework was built to diagnose cytomegalovirus status from the catalog of TCR beta chain sequences. In a later analysis, V and J genes were assigned by comparing TCR nucleotide sequences against IMGT/GENE-DB human TR gene sequences. Using the TCRdist pipeline, a later analysis assigned CDR3 sequences along with most-parsimonious VDJ recombination scenarios. In a later analysis, each TCR beta chain was defined by its CDR3 amino acid sequence together with its V-gene family, and reads without a unique V-gene family were excluded. To address suspected cross-contamination and a sequencing artifact, a later analysis removed roughly 580 highly shared, low-generation-probability nucleotide sequences. In a later analysis, a clonal expansion index for each public chain was calculated from normalized within-repertoire ranks of inferred template counts. Generation probabilities in a later analysis came from a VDJ recombination model fitted to out-of-frame rearrangements, and those results were checked against IGoR. In a later analysis, TCR-TCR, TCR-HLA and TCR-CMV co-occurrence was scored with hypergeometric tests, and a repertoire-size bias correction was applied to TCR pairs. In a later analysis, false discovery rates were estimated by permuting HLA or CMV assignments 20 times. In a later analysis, co-occurring TCRs were grouped with DBSCAN, and TCRdist sequence similarity was added when clustering was performed within HLA-allele-positive subsets. For co-occurrence clustering, repertoires with fewer than 30,000 or more than 120,000 public chains were excluded, along with a handful of repertoires with anomalous nucleotide sharing. TCRdb provides this immuneACCESS table in a form limited to in-frame rearrangements. Some clones are lacking; in checked studies, under half of them reflect an unresolved V gene, and why the rest are absent is not known. Clone size and V and J calls were adopted from that table, with D and trimming inferred from the DNA. The sample contains some 200,000 clones, roughly three quarters of them found a single time. About 2.5% of the sample rests with the top ten.

From V the trimming removes 5 bases and from J it removes 4 bases, while the gene matches leave 10 bases of the junction unaccounted for. From a lookup of the germline V gene, CDR1 and CDR2 are MNHEY and SVGAGI. The CDR3 spans 15 residues, from the cysteine through the phenylalanine. CDR3 DNA is the only sequence kept; it has 45 bases, read in frame from the first base. The cohort consisted of 650 to 850 healthy bone marrow donors. At the time of sampling, all cohort members were nominally healthy, though unrecorded immune exposures were likely present. The donor was CMV seronegative and was included in the group of under 450 seronegative cohort members. A peripheral blood sample was collected from each donor, and TCR beta sequencing was performed on peripheral blood mononuclear cells. The Qiagen DNeasy Blood Extraction Kit was used to extract genomic DNA from the blood cell samples. General conclusions and limits of the study: For the cohort, immune exposure information was limited to CMV serostatus. Correlated functional status among segregating V segments might be attributable to linkage disequilibrium, but an unknown experimental factor could not be ruled out. In vitro tests confirmed that three of the cytomegalovirus-associated TCR beta chains recognize cytomegalovirus antigens. According to a later analysis, most CMV-associated TCR beta chains appeared to be HLA-restricted, and the HLA associations seemed to be driven largely by CMV exposure. The 87-base-pair reads could not distinguish some IMGT-functional V segments, including TRBV6-2 and TRBV6-3, so those segments were excluded. HLA typing was unavailable for some donors at each locus, so association tests used only the typed subset. In a later analysis, the rate of TCR association differed among HLA loci, with DRB1 alleles having the most associated TCRs and HLA-C alleles having the fewest. A later analysis associated 15,000 to 20,000 TCR beta sequences with specific HLA alleles at a false discovery rate of 0.05. A total of 164 TCR beta chains were listed by the study as associated with cytomegalovirus. Only TCR beta chains were sequenced in this cohort, and the absence of alpha or paired-chain data limited detectable features. While some public TCRs were present in many individuals, most TCR sequences turned up only very rarely across donors. The presence/absence analyses assumed that sequencing depth was roughly uniform across donors, and that assumption may not be true. About 17 rarely observed V segments, including chromosome 9 orphons, were excluded from the earlier analysis of about 500 of the donors because counts were too low. In a later analysis, HLA-associated TCR beta chains showed more clonal expansion and lower generation probabilities than non-associated chains that were equally common. In a later genetic analysis, fewer N-insertions in productive TCRs were reported among donors in an Asian-associated ancestry cluster than the roughly 700-donor mean. The authors suggested that the approach could potentially be extended to other disease states and immunological phenotypes. A group of highly shared sequence variants was considered likely to be a technical artifact of the sequencing pipeline. A later genetic analysis associated a missense DCLRE1C variant with V-gene and J-gene trimming of TCR beta chains, and an independent cohort replicated the association. A further reported finding was that TCR beta sequences accurately predicted the HLA-A and HLA-B alleles for most subjects in the first cohort. The classifier was reported to diagnose cytomegalovirus status with high specificity and sensitivity in both the original and validation cohorts. In an earlier analysis of around 600 of the donors, most TCR beta V segments were observed in productive rearrangements about 87% or about 30% of the time, broadly matching IMGT annotations. Strong co-occurrence of HLA alleles, especially DR and DQ, made assigning TCR associations to individual alleles difficult. In a later analysis, several top co-occurrence clusters were reported to appear linked to parvovirus B19, influenza, CMV and Epstein-Barr virus.

Concerning this clone: The antigen it binds to is not known. Within one base of it there is no much larger clone, and no base qualities were kept.

The sequenced sample consisted of PBMCs. The V and J genes are TRBV6-5 and TRBJ2-7, and 8 junctional nucleotides match TRBD1. This TCR was recovered from a woman between 45 and 65 years old in good health and CMV-seronegative. The sequenced DNA: TGTGCCAGCAGTACCACCGGGACAGGATATTACGAGCAGTACTTC. Its translation reads: CASSTTGTGYYEQYF.